Below, 11 T cell receptor beta chains from the same sample are listed, as sequenced in a study of Ad26.COV2.S vaccination and SARS-CoV-2 variants. TCRdb keeps only in-frame clones here, not all; method: immunoSEQ multiplex PCR. The sample records 300,000 to 350,000 clones, roughly 90% being singletons. Treatment reported: roughly 18 received Ad26.COV2.S at low or high dose, single or two shots; about 5 received placebo; per-sample allocation not given. All samples were drawn on day 63, counting from the first vaccine or placebo injection. The sample here was peripheral blood, taken in a trial of Ad26.COV2.S vaccine versus placebo. All receptors come from a person aged 18-65 years who received the Ad26.COV2.S COVID-19 vaccine or a placebo.

The chain is built from TRBV2 and TRBJ2-7; D is unclear. Deletions cut 10 bases from V and 3 bases from J, with 16 bases between. Germline V gives CDR1 SNHLY, CDR2 FYNNEI. There are 13 residues in the CDR3. The chain's CDR3 is CATSFAGYYEQYF. In DNA form, the CDR3 reads TGTGCCACCTCCTTCGCCGGGTACTACGAGCAGTACTTC.

V is TRBV6-5 and J is TRBJ1-1; 10 positions match TRBD1. V shed 0 bases, J shed 5 bases, and the junction held 3 bases outside the gene matches. Germline V gene data show CDR1 as MNHEY and CDR2 as SVGAGI. This CDR3 has 15 amino acids. CDR3 nucleotides: TGTGCCAGCAGTTACTCTAGGGACAGGGGTACTGAAGCTTTCTTT. Translation: CASSYSRDRGTEAFF.

This clone appeared once. The CDR3 bases are TGTGCCAGCAGCTTAGCGGACAGCTACACCGGGGAGCTGTTTTTT. Amino acids: CASSLADSYTGELFF. The chain employs TRBV7-9 and TRBJ2-2; tentatively, D is TRBD1 (6 bases). Germline lookup yields CDR1 SEHNR and CDR2 FQNEAQ (reference sequence). The CDR3 totals 15 residues. V lost 0 bases to trimming and J lost 3 bases, with 8 bases between them.

The chain is built from TRBV2 and TRBJ2-3; D gene unclear. The CDR3 has 15 residues. Germline loops: CDR1 SNHLY, CDR2 FYNNEI. Trimming left V 4 bases short and J 10 bases short, with 21 bases between. CDR3 sequence reads: CASSALLSDPTAQYF. CDR3 DNA sequence: TGTGCCAGCAGTGCCCTACTGAGCGACCCGACGGCGCAGTATTTT.

CDR3 sequence: CASTQGERDEQFF. CDR3 in DNA: TGTGCCAGCACCCAGGGGGAAAGGGATGAGCAGTTCTTC. The rearrangement links TRBV12-3 or TRBV12-4 to TRBJ2-1; TRBD1 matches at 7 bases. The V segment lost 7 bases and the J segment 8 bases; nucleotides outside the gene matches: 8. The CDR3 is 13 residues long.

This chain joins TRBV25-1 and TRBJ1-4; D gene ambiguous. The germline V gene has CDR1 MGHDK and CDR2 SYGVNS. Trimming removed 1 base at V and 4 bases at J, with 10 bases between. The CDR3 has 15 residues. The DNA for the CDR3 is TGTGCCAGCAGTGAATCGTCAGGCGGTAATGAAAAACTGTTTTTT. Encoded protein: CASSESSGGNEKLFF.

This chain connects TRBV28 to TRBJ1-4, with a possible D match to TRBD1 (6 bases). This CDR3 region has 15 residues. CDR1 MDHEN and CDR2 SYDVKM come from the germline V gene. V was pared by 4 bases and J by 8 bases, with 17 bases between. The CDR3 loop is CASSSRTLGGEKLFF. DNA of the CDR3: TGTGCCAGCAGTTCCCGGACCCTTGGGGGCGAAAAACTGTTTTTT.

This rearrangement joins TRBV11-3 to TRBJ1-4; 9 bases line up with TRBD1. The CDR3 covers 15 residues. V shed 5 bases and J 7 bases; nucleotides not matched to a gene: 8. Germline loops: CDR1 SGHNT, CDR2 YENEEA. The CDR3 is CASSPKDRGVEKLFF. In nucleotides, the CDR3 is TGTGCCAGCAGCCCCAAGGACAGGGGAGTTGAAAAACTGTTTTTT.

The V call is TRBV14, the J call TRBJ1-5, with D possibly matching TRBD1 (5 bases). From germline, CDR1 is SGHDN and CDR2 FVKESK. Trimming shortened V by 4 bases and J by 4 bases, and 17 bases separated the two germline ends. This CDR3 is built from 16 residues. The CDR3 DNA is TGTGCCAGCAGCCCATGGGGGATCATTTATAATCAGCCCCAGCATTTT. This codes for CASSPWGIIYNQPQHF. Looking up the rest from reference TRBV14 and TRBJ1-5 gives the full variable domain: EAGVTQFPSHSVIEKGQTVTLRCDPISGHDNLYWYRRVMGKEIKFLLHFVKESKQDESGMPNNRFLAERTGGTYSTLKVQPAELEDSGVYFCASSPWGIIYNQPQHFGDGTRLSIL.

The chain is built from TRBV28 and TRBJ2-1; 10 bases line up with TRBD2. The CDR3 is 16 residues long. Germline V gene data show CDR1 as MDHEN and CDR2 as SYDVKM. Losses at the gene ends were 6 bases for V and 2 bases for J; bases not matched to a gene: 7. The CDR3 nucleotides read TGTGCCAGCAGGGGGAGCGGGAGGGCCACCTACAATGAGCAGTTCTTC. This codes for CASRGSGRATYNEQFF.

The CDR3 sequence: CASSSGTGVFNEKLFF. The CDR3 region has the DNA TGTGCCAGCAGTTCCGGGACAGGGGTCTTTAATGAAAAACTGTTTTTT. The chain employs TRBV2 and TRBJ1-4; 10 nucleotides match TRBD1. V was pared by 5 bases and J by 4 bases, with 7 bases of the junction left unmatched. From germline, CDR1 is SNHLY and CDR2 FYNNEI. This CDR3 is built from 16 residues.